The T cell receptor beta chain described here comes from a study of PD-1 blockade in mismatch repair-deficient tumors. Profiled with immunoSEQ multiplex PCR; TCRdb holds only in-frame clones, not every one. In the table there are 100,000 to 150,000 clones, 85% to 90% of which are singletons. The ends were cut back, 1 base at V and 0 bases at J, with 10 bases in the middle. Per germline, CDR1 SGHTA and CDR2 FQGNSA. This CDR3 spans 17 amino acids. This clonotype was sampled from an adult with mismatch repair-deficient cancer. The source was peripheral blood, collected 44 weeks after starting pembrolizumab. The V and J genes are TRBV7-2 and TRBJ2-6; D unresolved. CDR3 region: CASSLEVFLSGANVLTF. For the CDR3, the DNA is TGTGCCAGCAGCTTAGAAGTTTTCCTCTCTGGGGCCAACGTCCTGACTTTC. The full variable domain, in which reference TRBV7-2 and TRBJ2-6 provide the parts outside the CDR3, is GAGVSQSPSNKVTEKGKDVELRCDPISGHTALYWYRQSLGQGLEFLIYFQGNSAPDKSGLPSDRFSAERTGGSVSTLTIQRTQQEDSAVYLCASSLEVFLSGANVLTFGAGSRLTVL.